These 2 T cell receptor beta chains originate from one sample sequenced in a study of T cell repertoires in cytomegalovirus infection. TCRdb analysed the reads with MiXCR anew, one entry per CDR3 protein. The profile covers roughly 230,000 distinct CDR3 sequences, with over 20% appearing a single time and around a sixth taken by the ten largest. Sequencing used CD8+ T cells from PBMCs. The origin of the receptors is a human donor in good health (CMV status not recorded). Some clones in this sample may be carry-over from other donors' samples.

This clonotype was counted ten times or more. V is TRBV7-2 and J is TRBJ1-2; no clear D gene. V lost 5 bases to trimming and J lost 2 bases, with 6 bases between them. The CDR3 has 12 residues. CDR1 and CDR2 from the germline V gene are SGHTA and FQGNSA. The CDR3 bases are TGTGCCAGCAGCATGGACAACTATGGCTACACCTTC. Amino acids: CASSMDNYGYTF.

The CDR3 DNA reads as TGTGCCAGCAGCGTAGAGGTGGGACTTCCCTACAATGAGCAGTTCTTC. This gives the protein CASSVEVGLPYNEQFF. The V call is TRBV9, the J call TRBJ2-1, with D possibly TRBD2 on 6 matching bases. The CDR3 contains 16 residues. Trimming shortened V by 0 bases and J by 2 bases, and 12 bases separated the two germline ends. Germline values: CDR1 SGDLS, CDR2 YYNGEE.